This T cell receptor (beta chain) was profiled in a study of T cell responses to AZD1222 COVID-19 vaccine (dated by TCRdb to 2020 to 2022). About the investigation overall: AZD1222 recipients given second doses at about 4 weeks or at about 12 weeks were pooled, since spike-specific TCR depth and breadth were not found to differ between the two schedules. Trial participants were enrolled by age into subgroups of 18-55, 56-69 and 70-plus years, and around 150, 28 and 57 TCR-sequenced participants, respectively, were included in these subgroups. A total of approximately 230 trial participants underwent TCR sequencing, of whom some 210 received two doses of AZD1222 and roughly 25 received two doses of the MenACWY control vaccine. The investigation overall reported the following: Reportedly, almost half of the unique spike-specific TCRs recognized epitopes lying outside the regions that are mutated in the B.1.351 and B.1.1.7 variants. Because no day 14 peak-response samples were available, repertoires were characterized only after the peak T cell response. Spike-specific TCR breadth and depth rose significantly after two AZD1222 doses compared with day 0 and with MenACWY recipients. Only five to seven AZD1222 recipients were SARS-CoV-2 seropositive at baseline, limiting conclusions about previously exposed vaccinees. Participants were mostly white British and included more females than males, and it was suggested by the authors that clonal diversity may have been underestimated. In the small 56-69-year group, the increase in depth fell short of significance, most likely because of low power. Vaccine-associated CD4 TCRs spanned the whole spike protein, with dominant responses in regions 160-218 and 743-854.

The CDR3 regions of human TCRbeta chains were analyzed by immunosequencing. Per the source publication's procedure: TCRs in the repertoires were compared against a reference library of SARS-CoV-2-specific TCRs that had been generated with the MIRA antigen-specificity platform. Breadth meant the fraction of unique TCRs that were SARS-CoV-2-associated, whereas depth meant the fraction of total T cells that were SARS-CoV-2-associated. Using the MIRA data, each spike-specific TCR was assigned both to the spike region to which the TCR was reactive and to a CD4 or CD8 class. Log10-transformed breadth and depth values were compared by one-way ANOVA with Sidak's multiple comparisons tests. TCRdb obtained this table from immuneACCESS and retained in-frame rearrangements with V and J assigned. These tables miss some clones; where compared with another copy, unresolved V genes account for less than half of the shortfall, and the remainder is unexplained. That table is the source of V, J and clone size, and D and trimming were worked out from the DNA. The sample records about 150,000 clones, about 90% of which are singletons. The top ten clonotypes cover around 3.8% of the sample.

About this clone itself: Its antigen remains undetermined. There are no base qualities to consult, and no much larger clone falls within one base.

According to the study, the label for this sample's time point signals: baseline before first vaccination. Samples from vaccinated people were obtained from the UK trials COV001 and COV002, which included a single-blind randomized controlled phase 2/3 trial of AZD1222 (ChAdOx1 nCoV-19) in healthy adults. Trial participant PBMC samples were collected at day 0 and day 28 after the second dose for TCRbeta chain sequencing. V is pared back by 1 base and J by 5 bases, with 10 bases lying between the germline termini. The CDR3 goes from the cysteine to the phenylalanine over 13 residues. Only CDR3 DNA remains: 39 bases, in frame from the first base. CDR1 and CDR2, per the germline V gene, are SGHRS and YFSETQ.

This sequence uses TRBV5-1 and TRBJ2-7; a tentative D match to TRBD2 spans 5 bases. This receptor was taken from an adult in good health. The sample consisted of peripheral blood, taken on day 0 of AZD1222 vaccination. The sequence in DNA is TGCGCCAGCAGCTTGCCGGGAACCAACGAGCAGTACTTC. This gives the protein CASSLPGTNEQYF.